The T cell receptor beta chain under discussion was sequenced for a study of blood T cells in healthy people across ages. Study outcomes and limitations: TCR beta diversity per million T cells fell roughly linearly with age. With donor CMV status unknown, expanded clonotype changes were possibly confounded.

Then a second PCR, running roughly 7 to 11 cycles, was carried out with a sample-barcoded 5' primer and a J-beta primer mix. From the 5' RACE reads, TCRdb called clonotypes with MiXCR, one entry per CDR3 protein. The sample carries over 1,200,000 distinct CDR3 sequences, approximately 59% recorded once. All donors came from Russia, were Caucasian and healthy, and spanned ages 6 to 90. Germline V lookup: CDR1 MGHRA, CDR2 YSYEKL. V was pared by 4 bases and J by 0 bases, with 16 bases between. The CDR3 totals 18 residues. About this clonotype itself: Its antigen is as yet unknown.

The receptor comes from a man younger than 35 in good health. The chain links TRBV4-1 to TRBJ2-6; D unclear. The sequenced sample consisted of blood. The DNA of the CDR3 is TGCGCCAGCAGCCCAGAGTCACTCCAAAGCTCTGGGGCCAACGTCCTGACTTTC. Protein: CASSPESLQSSGANVLTF.